The 26 T cell receptor beta chains below all came from one sample that was sequenced in a study of blood T cell repertoires in COVID-19 (dated by TCRdb to about 2020). Library preparation was by the immunoSEQ multiplex PCR assay. The clones in this table, taken by TCRdb from immuneACCESS, are in-frame only. Not every clone is retained; where verified, under half of the shortfall comes from an unresolved V gene, and the cause of the rest is unknown. This sample is represented by 260,000 or so clones; roughly 88% of them were singletons. 1% to 1.5% of the sample comes from the top ten. The sample comprised PBMCs or T cells enriched from blood (not recorded which). The receptors originated from a woman between 35 and 50 years old with acute COVID-19.

The chain carries TRBV9 and TRBJ2-4; 7 positions agree with TRBD2. The V gene end was trimmed by 6 bases and the J gene end by 5 bases; junction bases not matched to a gene: 11. This CDR3 is built from 15 residues. Germline assignment: CDR1 SGDLS and CDR2 YYNGEE. This CDR3 reads CASTRGEGRENIQYF. CDR3 sequence (DNA): TGTGCCAGCACTCGAGGGGAGGGAAGAGAAAACATTCAGTACTTC.

The CDR3 region has the DNA TGTGCCAGCAGAAGACAGGGGGTAGGAGATACGCAGTATTTT. Translating gives CASRRQGVGDTQYF. The rearrangement joins TRBV3-1 (or the pseudogene TRBV3-2) to TRBJ2-3; 9 bases are shared with TRBD1. The germline CDR1 and CDR2 sequences are LGHDT and YNNKEL (reference sequence). After removal of 6 bases from V and 5 bases from J, the junction contained 6 bases not matched to a gene. The CDR3 loop spans 14 amino acids.

This clone was seen just once. This chain connects TRBV19 to TRBJ2-1; 10 positions agree with TRBD2. V was clipped by 5 bases and J by 9 bases; unmatched bases: 10. Germline V gene data show CDR1 as LNHDA and CDR2 as SQIVND (reference sequence). The CDR3 consists of 15 residues. The CDR3 loop is CASSASGRGFPEQFF. The CDR3 DNA follows: TGTGCCAGTAGTGCCAGCGGGAGGGGCTTTCCTGAGCAGTTCTTC.

This clone was picked up a small number of times. The J gene is TRBJ1-6, the V gene TRBV10-3; 11 nucleotides match TRBD1. CDR3 length equals 15 residues. Germline V CDR1 and CDR2: ENHRY, SYGVKD. V shed 2 bases, J shed 9 bases, and the junction held 3 bases outside the gene matches. The CDR3 bases are TGTGCCATCAGTGAGACCGGGACAGGGGGTTCACCCCTCCACTTT. It translates to CAISETGTGGSPLHF.

This clone has just one count. CDR3 residues: CASSQRTGSGELFF. Here the CDR3 DNA reads TGTGCCAGCAGCCAACGGACAGGGAGCGGGGAGCTGTTTTTT. The rearrangement joins TRBV7-2 to TRBJ2-2; 8 bases line up with TRBD1. V was pared by 5 bases and J by 7 bases, with 6 bases of the junction left unmatched. The CDR3 sequence is 14 residues long. Germline CDR1 SGHTA, CDR2 FQGNSA. Full variable domain (missing parts from reference TRBV7-2 and TRBJ2-2): GAGVSQSPSNKVTEKGKDVELRCDPISGHTALYWYRQSLGQGLEFLIYFQGNSAPDKSGLPSDRFSAERTGGSVSTLTIQRTQQEDSAVYLCASSQRTGSGELFFGEGSRLTVL.

This rearrangement joins TRBV18 to TRBJ1-4; D may be TRBD1 (5 bases). The V end was cut by 1 base, the J end by 1 base, with 7 bases between. This CDR3 is 15 amino acids long. CDR1 is KGHSH and CDR2 is LQKENI in the germline V gene. The CDR3 DNA is TGTGCCAGCTCACCACGCGGGGGAACTAATGAAAAACTGTTTTTT. Protein sequence: CASSPRGGTNEKLFF.

Here the CDR3 DNA reads TGTGCCAGCAGCCAAGAACCCAGGGAAAACTATGGCTACACCTTC. Its protein is CASSQEPRENYGYTF. The chain is built from TRBV3-1 (or the pseudogene TRBV3-2) and TRBJ1-2; D possibly corresponds to TRBD1 (5 bases). The length of the CDR3 is 15 residues. CDR1 is LGHDT and CDR2 is YNNKEL in the germline V gene (reference sequence). Trimming cost V 0 bases and J 2 bases, with 10 bases left between them.

This clone has only one observation. The V gene is TRBV27, the J gene TRBJ1-2; D might be TRBD1 (6 bases). With 5 bases removed from V and 8 bases from J, the gap between germline ends came to 15 bases. Germline CDR1 is MNHEY and CDR2 is SMNVEV (reference sequence). The CDR3 has 13 amino acids. CDR3 protein: CASSLRGGFGYTF. As DNA, the CDR3 is TGTGCCAGCAGTCTACGGGGGGGCTTCGGCTACACCTTC.

V is TRBV28 and J is TRBJ2-1, with 9 bases aligning to TRBD2. The germline CDR1 and CDR2 sequences are MDHEN and SYDVKM. Trimming at V came to 4 bases and at J to 0 bases, leaving 13 bases not matched to a gene. The CDR3 is 19 residues long. Here the CDR3 DNA reads TGTGCCAGCAGTTCTGACGACCTACTAGCGGGTAGCTCCTACAATGAGCAGTTCTTC. This sequence encodes CASSSDDLLAGSSYNEQFF.

This chain connects TRBV28 to TRBJ2-1; 7 bases agree with TRBD2. J lost 6 bases, V lost 2 bases, and 4 bases had no gene match. Germline assignment: CDR1 MDHEN and CDR2 SYDVKM. The CDR3 is 14 amino acids. CDR3 bases: TGTGCCAGCAGTTTAGCGGGAGATGTCAATGAGCAGTTCTTC. Amino acids: CASSLAGDVNEQFF.

The V gene is TRBV19, the J gene TRBJ1-2; the D is unclear. The CDR3 length is 16 residues. Looked up from germline, CDR1 is LNHDA and CDR2 is SQIVND (reference sequence). Trimming removed 2 bases at V and 5 bases at J, with 18 bases between. The chain's CDR3 is CASSIRADHSLYGYTF. In nucleotides, the CDR3 is TGTGCCAGTAGTATAAGAGCAGATCACAGCCTATATGGCTACACCTTC.

CDR3 loop: CASNLEGVSNSPLHF. The CDR3 DNA sequence: TGTGCCAGCAACCTAGAAGGGGTCAGTAATTCACCCCTCCACTTT. V and J are TRBV5-5 and TRBJ1-6, with a possible D match to TRBD1 (5 bases). This CDR3 region has 15 residues. Germline V gives CDR1 SGHKS, CDR2 YYEKEE (reference sequence). V lost 6 bases to trimming and J lost 6 bases, with 16 bases between them.

J is TRBJ2-3 and V is TRBV15; 8 bases are a match to TRBD1. In germline, CDR1 is LNHNV, CDR2 YYDKDF (reference sequence). This CDR3 has 16 residues. Germline trimming cut 0 bases from V and 6 bases from J; bases unmatched to any gene: 8. The CDR3 here is CATSRDQRTGKDTQYF. CDR3 DNA sequence: TGTGCCACCAGCAGAGATCAAAGGACAGGGAAGGATACGCAGTATTTT.

This clone has only a few counts. The rearrangement joins TRBV3-1 (or the pseudogene TRBV3-2) to TRBJ2-3, with D maybe TRBD2 (5 bases). Germline V gene data show CDR1 as LGHDT and CDR2 as YNNKEL (reference sequence). The CDR3 has 16 amino acids. V lost 4 bases to trimming and J lost 0 bases, with 14 bases between them. The CDR3 loop reads CASSLAAATSTDTQYF. For the CDR3, the DNA is TGTGCCAGCAGCCTAGCAGCGGCGACGAGCACAGATACGCAGTATTTT.

This chain connects TRBV30 to TRBJ1-5; 9 positions agree with TRBD1. V lost 4 bases to trimming and J lost 1 base; unmatched junction nucleotides: 2. This CDR3 is built from 14 residues. Germline V gene lookup returns CDR1 GTSNPN and CDR2 SVGIG (reference sequence). The CDR3 DNA follows: TGTGCCTGGACTGACAGGGGGAGCAATCAGCCCCAGCATTTT. This encodes CAWTDRGSNQPQHF. Drawing the rest from reference TRBV30 and TRBJ1-5, the complete variable domain is SQTIHQWPATLVQPVGSPLSLECTVEGTSNPNLYWYRQAAGRGLQLLFYSVGIGQISSEVPQNLSASRPQDRQFILSSKKLLLSDSGFYLCAWTDRGSNQPQHFGDGTRLSIL.

The chain joins TRBV6-2 or TRBV6-3 to TRBJ2-6; perhaps TRBD1 as D (6 bases). V was shortened by 1 base and J by 0 bases, with 7 bases between the two germline ends. CDR1 is MNHEY and CDR2 is SVGEGT in the germline V gene. There are 16 residues in the CDR3. CDR3 in DNA: TGTGCCAGCAGTTACTGGACAGACTCTGGGGCCAACGTCCTGACTTTC. It specifies CASSYWTDSGANVLTF.

V and J are TRBV5-1 and TRBJ2-2; 10 bases fit TRBD1. Germline loops: CDR1 SGHRS, CDR2 YFSETQ. After removal of 7 bases from V and 6 bases from J, the junction contained 12 bases not matched to a gene. This CDR3 is built from 16 residues. The CDR3 reads CASEAGTGVSPGELFF. The CDR3 region has the DNA TGCGCCAGCGAAGCCGGGACAGGGGTATCACCCGGGGAGCTGTTTTTT.

This chain uses TRBV13 with TRBJ2-7; 10 bases map to TRBD2. V lost 4 bases and J lost 12; bases outside the gene matches: 9. This CDR3 comprises 13 residues. The germline V gene encodes CDR1 PRHDT and CDR2 FYEKMQ (reference sequence). Written as DNA, the CDR3 is TGTGCCAGCAGCTCCGTGGGAGCGGGAGGGCCGTACGTC. This translates into CASSSVGAGGPYV.

The chain employs TRBV28 and TRBJ2-4, with D maybe TRBD1 (6 bases). Germline CDR1 is MDHEN and CDR2 is SYDVKM. Trimming shortened V by 6 bases and J by 6 bases, and 9 bases separated the two germline ends. This CDR3 has 12 residues. The CDR3 sequence is CASRGQRNIQYF. DNA for the CDR3: TGTGCCAGCAGGGGACAAAGAAACATTCAGTACTTC.

This chain links TRBV11-3 with TRBJ1-3; 7 bases map to TRBD1. The CDR3 is 17 amino acids. The junction had 10 bases not matched to a gene; V was cut back by 5 bases and J by 0 bases. Germline lookup yields CDR1 SGHNT and CDR2 YENEEA. The CDR3 DNA reads TGTGCCAGCAGCACAACTACAGGGGTCCGCTCTGGAAACACCATATATTTT. It is translated as CASSTTTGVRSGNTIYF.

The chain links TRBV6-5 to TRBJ2-3, with a tentative D call TRBD2 (5 bases). The CDR3 runs 14 residues. The germline V gene has CDR1 MNHEY and CDR2 SVGAGI. The CDR3 protein is CACKPRRGTDTQYF. The CDR3 nucleotides are TGTGCGTGCAAACCTAGGCGGGGCACAGATACGCAGTATTTT.

This chain connects TRBV24-1 to TRBJ2-1; TRBD2 aligns across 8 bases. Germline V gene lookup returns CDR1 KGHDR and CDR2 SFDVKD. The ends lost 1 base at V and 8 bases at J; junction bases unmatched: 6. This CDR3 region has 15 residues. The CDR3 region is CATSDLGRGVDEQFF. The CDR3 DNA reads as TGTGCCACCAGTGATTTAGGGCGGGGGGTGGATGAGCAGTTCTTC.

In DNA, the CDR3 is TGTGCCTGGAGTCCGGGACTAGTGTACCCCGGGGAGCTGTTTTTT. Translating gives CAWSPGLVYPGELFF. The chain links TRBV30 to TRBJ2-2; TRBD2 aligns across 8 bases. The CDR3 runs to 15 residues. The germline V gene encodes CDR1 GTSNPN and CDR2 SVGIG (reference sequence). V trimming: 2 bases; J trimming: 6 bases; junction bases outside the gene matches: 8.

The rearrangement uses TRBV18 and TRBJ2-3, with 13 bases lining up with TRBD2. From germline, CDR1 is KGHSH and CDR2 LQKENI. The CDR3 extends over 17 amino acids. After removal of 1 base from V and 4 bases from J, the junction contained 5 bases not matched to a gene. The CDR3 nucleotides read TGTGCCAGCTCACCACGCCAACTAGCGGGAGGGGCAGATACGCAGTATTTT. Protein product: CASSPRQLAGGADTQYF.

The chain couples TRBV30 to TRBJ1-5; no firm D call. The germline V gene has CDR1 GTSNPN and CDR2 SVGIG (reference sequence). The CDR3 sequence is 12 residues long. V was trimmed by 3 bases and J by 4 bases, leaving 7 bases between them. This CDR3 is CAWRSENQPQHF. The CDR3 bases are TGTGCCTGGAGATCAGAAAATCAGCCCCAGCATTTT.

The CDR3 DNA follows: TGTGCCAGCAGCTTAGATCCTAGCGGGAGTGGAACCTACGAGCAGTACGTC. Its protein product is CASSLDPSGSGTYEQYV. The chain recombines TRBV7-8 with TRBJ2-7; 10 bases agree with TRBD2. CDR1 is SGHVS, CDR2 FQNEAQ, per germline. This CDR3 contains 17 residues. V gave up 1 base and J gave up 2 bases; unmatched junction bases: 8.